Here is one TCR beta chain with its context. Its antigen remains unidentified. The CDR3 is 14 residues long. CDR1 SGHAT and CDR2 FQNNGV come from the germline V gene. Trimming removed 2 bases at V and 7 bases at J, with 9 bases between. TCRdb analysed the reads with MiXCR anew, one entry per CDR3 protein. The sample holds roughly 67,000 distinct CDR3 sequences, nearly 65% seen once. This entry comes from a study of type 1 regulatory T cells. The chain uses TRBV11-2 and TRBJ1-6, with D maybe TRBD1 (5 bases). The specimen sequenced was cultured T cells, either the whole culture or a sorted T cell fraction (not recorded which). Subset defined: Tr1-enriched cell product generated in vitro against host alloantigens. This sequence was found in a human donor in good health. The CDR3 DNA is TGTGCCAGCAGCTTATTACGGGGCAATTCACCCCTCCACTTT. This translates into CASSLLRGNSPLHF.